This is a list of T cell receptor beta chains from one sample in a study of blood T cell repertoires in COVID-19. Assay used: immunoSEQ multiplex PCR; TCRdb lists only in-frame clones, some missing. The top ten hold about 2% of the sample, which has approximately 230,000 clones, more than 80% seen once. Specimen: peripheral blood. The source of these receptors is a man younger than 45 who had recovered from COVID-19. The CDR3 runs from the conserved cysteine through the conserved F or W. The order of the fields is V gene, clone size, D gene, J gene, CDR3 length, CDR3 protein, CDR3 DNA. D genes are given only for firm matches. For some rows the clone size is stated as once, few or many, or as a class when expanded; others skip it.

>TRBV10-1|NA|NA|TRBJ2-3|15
CASSEDGFRTDTQYF
TGCGCCAGCAGTGAGGACGGGTTCCGCACAGATACGCAGTATTTT
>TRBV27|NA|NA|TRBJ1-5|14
CASSLWGPNQPQHF
TGTGCCAGCAGTTTATGGGGCCCCAATCAGCCCCAGCATTTT
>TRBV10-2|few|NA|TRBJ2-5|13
CASASGTRETQYF
TGCGCCAGCGCCTCCGGGACACGAGAGACCCAGTACTTC
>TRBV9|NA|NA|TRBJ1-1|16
CASSVFSEVQNTEAFF
TGTGCCAGCAGCGTTTTTTCTGAGGTCCAGAACACTGAAGCTTTCTTT
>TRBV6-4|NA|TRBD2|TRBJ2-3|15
CASSTSGGGTDTQYF
TGTGCCAGCAGTACCAGCGGGGGAGGCACAGATACGCAGTATTTT
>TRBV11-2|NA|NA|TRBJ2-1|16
CASSLDRNSFYNEQFF
TGTGCCAGCAGCTTAGACAGGAACAGTTTCTACAATGAGCAGTTCTTC
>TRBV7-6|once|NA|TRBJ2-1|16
CASSESGRSSYNEQFF
TGTGCCAGCAGCGAGTCGGGGAGGAGCTCCTACAATGAGCAGTTCTTC
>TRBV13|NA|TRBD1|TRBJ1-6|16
CASSYKQGFGNSPLHF
TGTGCCAGCAGCTACAAACAGGGGTTCGGTAATTCACCCCTCCACTTT
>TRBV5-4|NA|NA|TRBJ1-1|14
CASSFQGVNTEAFF
TGTGCCAGCAGCTTTCAGGGCGTGAACACTGAAGCTTTCTTT
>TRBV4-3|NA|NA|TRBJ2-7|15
CASSRTEGRDYEQYF
TGCGCCAGCAGTCGTACGGAGGGGCGCGACTACGAGCAGTACTTC
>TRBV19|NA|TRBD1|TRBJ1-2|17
CASSILTGVGWSYGYTF
TGTGCCAGTAGTATATTGACAGGGGTTGGCTGGTCCTATGGCTACACCTTC
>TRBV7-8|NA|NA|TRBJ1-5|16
CASTEYRGYSNQPQHF
TGTGCCAGCACCGAATATCGGGGGTATTCCAATCAGCCCCAGCATTTT
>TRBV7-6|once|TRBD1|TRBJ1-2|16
CASSLAFLQGAHGYTF
TGTGCCAGCAGCCTGGCTTTCTTACAGGGGGCGCATGGCTACACCTTC
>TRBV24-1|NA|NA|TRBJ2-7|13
CATSDFSGDEQYF
TGTGCCACCAGTGATTTTTCGGGGGATGAGCAGTACTTC
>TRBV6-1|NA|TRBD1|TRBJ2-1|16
CASREQPGQGAGEQFF
TGTGCCAGCAGGGAACAACCGGGACAGGGGGCTGGTGAGCAGTTCTTC
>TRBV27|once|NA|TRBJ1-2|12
CASSQGGYGYTF
TGTGCCAGCAGTCAGGGAGGCTATGGCTACACCTTC
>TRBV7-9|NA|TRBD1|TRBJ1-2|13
CASRLDRAGGYTF
TGTGCCAGCAGACTTGACAGGGCTGGGGGCTACACCTTC
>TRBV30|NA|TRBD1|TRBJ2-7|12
CAWGDRPYEQYF
TGTGCCTGGGGGGACAGACCCTACGAGCAGTACTTC
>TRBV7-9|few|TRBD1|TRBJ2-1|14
CASSSTGGDNEQFF
TGTGCCAGCAGCTCGACAGGGGGTGACAATGAGCAGTTCTTC
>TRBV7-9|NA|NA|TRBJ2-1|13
CASSLVAQDEQFF
TGTGCCAGCAGCTTAGTTGCCCAGGATGAGCAGTTCTTC
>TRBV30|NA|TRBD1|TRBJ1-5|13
CAWSVQGNQPQHF
TGTGCCTGGAGTGTACAGGGGAATCAGCCCCAGCATTTT
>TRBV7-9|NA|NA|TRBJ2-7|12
CASGSIRYEQYF
TGTGCCAGCGGGAGTATTCGATACGAGCAGTACTTC
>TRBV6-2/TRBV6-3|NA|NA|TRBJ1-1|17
CASSYSISGTRWGEAFF
TGTGCCAGCAGTTACTCGATCTCCGGGACACGCTGGGGTGAAGCTTTCTTT
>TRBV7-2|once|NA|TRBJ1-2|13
CASSFAADRGYTF
TGTGCCAGCAGCTTTGCGGCAGATCGTGGCTACACCTTC
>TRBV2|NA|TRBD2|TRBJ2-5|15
CAIGLAGGGQETQYF
TGTGCCATCGGACTAGCGGGGGGAGGCCAAGAGACCCAGTACTTC
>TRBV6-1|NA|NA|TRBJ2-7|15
CASSEAVGHYYEQYF
TGTGCCAGCAGTGAAGCAGTGGGACATTACTACGAGCAGTACTTC
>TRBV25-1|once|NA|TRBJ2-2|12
CASSEYNGELFF
TGTGCCAGCAGTGAATACAACGGGGAGCTGTTTTTT
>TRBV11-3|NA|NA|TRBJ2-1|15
CASSSRDNRYNEQFF
TGTGCCAGCAGCTCCCGGGACAACCGTTACAATGAGCAGTTCTTC
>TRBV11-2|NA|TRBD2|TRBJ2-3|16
CASSSIAGVKTDTQYF
TGTGCCAGCAGCTCCATAGCGGGGGTTAAAACAGATACGCAGTATTTT
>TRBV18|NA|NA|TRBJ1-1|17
CASSWGSPTYMNTEAFF
TGTGCCAGCTCATGGGGCTCTCCGACGTATATGAACACTGAAGCTTTCTTT
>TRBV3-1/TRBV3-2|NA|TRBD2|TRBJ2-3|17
CASSQEVTVAGSDTQYF
TGTGCCAGCAGCCAAGAAGTCACGGTAGCGGGGTCAGATACGCAGTATTTT
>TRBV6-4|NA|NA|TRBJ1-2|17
CASSDSAAPASFYGYTF
TGTGCCAGCAGTGACTCGGCAGCGCCGGCTTCCTTTTATGGCTACACCTTC
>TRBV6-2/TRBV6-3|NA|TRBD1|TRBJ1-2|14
CASSYWTGNNGYTF
TGTGCCAGCAGTTACTGGACAGGAAATAATGGCTACACCTTC
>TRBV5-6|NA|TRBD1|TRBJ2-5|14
CASSLEGGWETQYF
TGTGCCAGCAGCTTGGAAGGGGGCTGGGAGACCCAGTACTTC
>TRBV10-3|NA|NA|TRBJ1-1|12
CAISEGHTEAFF
TGTGCCATCAGCGAGGGGCACACTGAAGCTTTCTTT
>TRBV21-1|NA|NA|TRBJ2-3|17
CASSITEQGAPTDTQYF
TGTGCCAGCAGCATCACGGAACAGGGGGCCCCCACAGATACGCAGTATTTT
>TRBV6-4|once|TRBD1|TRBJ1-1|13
CASSEWAGGLAFF
TGTGCCAGCAGTGAATGGGCAGGGGGCCTAGCTTTCTTT
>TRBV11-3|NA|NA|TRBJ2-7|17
CASSTSQGATGPYEQYF
TGTGCCAGCAGCACCTCACAGGGTGCGACCGGCCCCTACGAGCAGTACTTC
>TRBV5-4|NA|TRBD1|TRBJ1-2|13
CASRGQGLDGYTF
TGTGCCAGCCGCGGACAGGGGCTCGACGGCTACACCTTC
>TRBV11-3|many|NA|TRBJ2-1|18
CASSLEHSGSRSYNEQFF
TGTGCCAGCAGCTTAGAACACTCGGGTTCCCGGTCGTACAATGAGCAGTTCTTC
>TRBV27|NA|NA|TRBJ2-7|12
CASGFRSYEQYF
TGTGCCAGCGGTTTTCGCTCCTACGAGCAGTACTTC
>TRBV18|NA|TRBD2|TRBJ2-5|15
CASSPLAGGQETQYF
TGTGCCAGCTCACCCCTAGCGGGGGGACAAGAGACCCAGTACTTC
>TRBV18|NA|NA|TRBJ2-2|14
CASWTDKGVGELFF
TGTGCCAGCTGGACAGATAAGGGCGTCGGCGAGCTGTTTTTT
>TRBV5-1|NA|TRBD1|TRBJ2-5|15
CASSSGQDKRETQYF
TGCGCCAGCAGCTCCGGACAGGATAAAAGGGAGACCCAGTACTTC
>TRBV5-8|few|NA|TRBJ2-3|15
CASSFMAVRTDTQYF
TGTGCCAGCAGCTTTATGGCGGTGAGGACAGATACGCAGTATTTT
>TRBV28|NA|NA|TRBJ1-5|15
CASSLSRAVNQPQHF
TGTGCCAGCAGTTTAAGCCGCGCCGTCAATCAGCCCCAGCATTTT
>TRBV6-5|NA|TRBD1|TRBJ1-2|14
CASSSGGEHYGYTF
TGTGCCAGCAGTTCAGGGGGCGAGCACTATGGCTACACCTTC
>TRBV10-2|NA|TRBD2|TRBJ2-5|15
CASSLGLAAQETQYF
TGCGCCAGCAGCCTGGGACTAGCGGCTCAAGAGACCCAGTACTTC
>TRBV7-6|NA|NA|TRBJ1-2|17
CASSLAGTSFEGYGYTF
TGTGCCAGCAGCTTAGCCGGGACATCTTTCGAGGGCTATGGCTACACCTTC
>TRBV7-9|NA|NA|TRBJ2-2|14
CASSLLQNTGELFF
TGTGCCAGCAGCTTATTACAGAACACCGGGGAGCTGTTTTTT
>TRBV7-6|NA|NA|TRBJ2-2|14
CASSRGLHTGELFF
TGTGCCAGCAGCCGCGGATTGCACACCGGGGAGCTGTTTTTT